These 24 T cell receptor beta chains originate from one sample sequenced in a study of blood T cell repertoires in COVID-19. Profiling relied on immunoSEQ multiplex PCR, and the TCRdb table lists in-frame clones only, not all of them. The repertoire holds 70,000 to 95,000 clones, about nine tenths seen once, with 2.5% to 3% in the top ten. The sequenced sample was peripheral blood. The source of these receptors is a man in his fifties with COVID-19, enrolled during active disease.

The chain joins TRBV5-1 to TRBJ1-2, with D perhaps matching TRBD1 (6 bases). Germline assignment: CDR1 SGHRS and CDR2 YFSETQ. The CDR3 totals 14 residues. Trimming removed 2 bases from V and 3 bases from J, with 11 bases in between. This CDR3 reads CASSLQGLDYGYTF. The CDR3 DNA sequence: TGCGCCAGCAGCTTACAGGGCCTAGACTATGGCTACACCTTC.

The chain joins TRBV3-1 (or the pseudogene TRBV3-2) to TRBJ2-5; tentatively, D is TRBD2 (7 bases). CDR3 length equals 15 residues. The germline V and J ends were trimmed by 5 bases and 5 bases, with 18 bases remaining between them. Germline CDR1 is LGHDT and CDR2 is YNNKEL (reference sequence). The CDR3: CASSLGGGSAETQYF. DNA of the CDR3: TGTGCCAGCAGCTTAGGGGGGGGCTCGGCTGAGACCCAGTACTTC.

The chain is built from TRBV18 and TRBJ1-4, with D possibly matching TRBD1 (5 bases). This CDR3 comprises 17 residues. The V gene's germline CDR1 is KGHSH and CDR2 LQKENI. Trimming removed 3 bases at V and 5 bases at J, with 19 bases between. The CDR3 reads CASSPDSGTFLNEKLFF. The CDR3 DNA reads TGTGCCAGCTCACCTGACAGTGGGACTTTTTTGAATGAAAAACTGTTTTTT. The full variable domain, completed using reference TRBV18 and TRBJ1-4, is NAGVMQNPRHLVRRRGQEARLRCSPMKGHSHVYWYRQLPEEGLKFMVYLQKENIIDESGMPKERFSAEFPKEGPSILRIQQVVRGDSAAYFCASSPDSGTFLNEKLFFGSGTQLSVL.

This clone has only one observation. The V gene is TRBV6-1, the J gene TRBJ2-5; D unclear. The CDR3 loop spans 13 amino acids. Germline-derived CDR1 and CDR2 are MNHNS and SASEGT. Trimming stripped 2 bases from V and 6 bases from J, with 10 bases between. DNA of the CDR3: TGTGCCAGCAGTGAACCCGGTATCAAGACCCAGTACTTC. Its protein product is CASSEPGIKTQYF.

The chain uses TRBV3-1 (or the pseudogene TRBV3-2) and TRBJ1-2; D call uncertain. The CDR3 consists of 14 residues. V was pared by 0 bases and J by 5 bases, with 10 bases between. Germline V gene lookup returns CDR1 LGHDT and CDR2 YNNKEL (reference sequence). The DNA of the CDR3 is TGTGCCAGCAGCCAAGATCCCAACGGGTATGGCTACACCTTC. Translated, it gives CASSQDPNGYGYTF.

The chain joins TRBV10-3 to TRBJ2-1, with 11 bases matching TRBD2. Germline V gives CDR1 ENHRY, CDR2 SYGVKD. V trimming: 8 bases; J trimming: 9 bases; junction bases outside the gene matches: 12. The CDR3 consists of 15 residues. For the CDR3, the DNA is TGTGCCATCGGAAAGGGACTAGCGGAGGGTGGTGAGCAGTTCTTC. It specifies CAIGKGLAEGGEQFF.

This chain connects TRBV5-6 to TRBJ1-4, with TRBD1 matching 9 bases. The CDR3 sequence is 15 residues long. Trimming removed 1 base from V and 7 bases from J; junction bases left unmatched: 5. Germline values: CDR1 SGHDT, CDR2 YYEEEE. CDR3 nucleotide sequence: TGTGCCAGCAGCTTGATGACAGGGGGTAGTGAAAAACTGTTTTTT. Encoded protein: CASSLMTGGSEKLFF.

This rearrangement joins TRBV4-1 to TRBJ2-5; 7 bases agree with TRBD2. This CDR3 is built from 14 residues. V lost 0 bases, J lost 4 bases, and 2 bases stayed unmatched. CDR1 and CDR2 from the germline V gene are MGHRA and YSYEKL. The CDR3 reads CASSQEGGSETQYF. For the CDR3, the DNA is TGCGCCAGCAGCCAAGAGGGAGGGTCAGAGACCCAGTACTTC.

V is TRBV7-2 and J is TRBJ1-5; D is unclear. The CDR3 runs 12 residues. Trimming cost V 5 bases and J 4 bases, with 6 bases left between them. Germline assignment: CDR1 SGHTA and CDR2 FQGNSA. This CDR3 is CASSPPNQPQHF. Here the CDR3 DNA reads TGTGCCAGCAGCCCCCCTAATCAGCCCCAGCATTTT.

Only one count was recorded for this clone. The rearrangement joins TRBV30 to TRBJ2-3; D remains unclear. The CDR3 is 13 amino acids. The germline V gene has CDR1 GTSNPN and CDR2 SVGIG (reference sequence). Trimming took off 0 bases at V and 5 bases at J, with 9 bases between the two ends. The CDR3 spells CAWSVNFGDTQYF. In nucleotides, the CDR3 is TGTGCCTGGAGTGTAAACTTCGGAGATACGCAGTATTTT.

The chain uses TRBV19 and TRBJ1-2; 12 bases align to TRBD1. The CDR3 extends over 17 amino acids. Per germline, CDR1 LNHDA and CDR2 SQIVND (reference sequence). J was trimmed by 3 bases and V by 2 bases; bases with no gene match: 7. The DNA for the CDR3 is TGTGCCAGTAGTATACCGGGACAGGGGGCACGGGACTATGGCTACACCTTC. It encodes CASSIPGQGARDYGYTF.

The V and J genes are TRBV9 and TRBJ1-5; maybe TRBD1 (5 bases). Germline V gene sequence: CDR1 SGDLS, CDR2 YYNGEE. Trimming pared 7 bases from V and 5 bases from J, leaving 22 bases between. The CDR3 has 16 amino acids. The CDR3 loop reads CASHGGQGIGDQPQHF. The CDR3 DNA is TGTGCCAGCCATGGAGGGCAGGGAATAGGTGATCAGCCCCAGCATTTT.

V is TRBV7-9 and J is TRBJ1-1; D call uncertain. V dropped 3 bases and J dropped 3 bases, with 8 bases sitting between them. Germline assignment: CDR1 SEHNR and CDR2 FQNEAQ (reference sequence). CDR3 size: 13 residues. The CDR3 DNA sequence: TGTGCCAGCAGCTTGCCACAGTACACTGAAGCTTTCTTT. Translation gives CASSLPQYTEAFF. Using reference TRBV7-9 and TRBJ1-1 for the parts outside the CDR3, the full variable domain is DTGVSQNPRHKITKRGQNVTFRCDPISEHNRLYWYRQTLGQGPEFLTYFQNEAQLEKSRLLSDRFSAERPKGSFSTLEIQRTEQGDSAMYLCASSLPQYTEAFFGQGTRLTVV.

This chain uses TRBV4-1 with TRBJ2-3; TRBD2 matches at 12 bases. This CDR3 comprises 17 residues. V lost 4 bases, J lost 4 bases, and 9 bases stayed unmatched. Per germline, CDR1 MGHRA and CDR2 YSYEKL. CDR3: CASSPFSGLAGSDTQYF. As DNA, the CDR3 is TGCGCCAGCAGCCCGTTCTCCGGACTAGCGGGATCAGATACGCAGTATTTT.

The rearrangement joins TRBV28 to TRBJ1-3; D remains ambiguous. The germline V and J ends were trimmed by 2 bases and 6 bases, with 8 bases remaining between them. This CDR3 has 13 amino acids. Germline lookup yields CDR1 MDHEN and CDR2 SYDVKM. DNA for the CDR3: TGTGCCAGCAGTTTAGGGCAGAAAAACACCATATATTTT. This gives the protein CASSLGQKNTIYF. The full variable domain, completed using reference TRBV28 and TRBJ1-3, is DVKVTQSSRYLVKRTGEKVFLECVQDMDHENMFWYRQDPGLGLRLIYFSYDVKMKEKGDIPEGYSVSREKKERFSLILESASTNQTSMYLCASSLGQKNTIYFGEGSWLTVV.

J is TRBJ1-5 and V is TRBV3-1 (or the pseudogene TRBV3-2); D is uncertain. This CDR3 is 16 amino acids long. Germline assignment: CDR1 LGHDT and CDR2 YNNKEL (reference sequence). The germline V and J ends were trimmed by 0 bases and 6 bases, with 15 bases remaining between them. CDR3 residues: CASSQDLGQSGQPQHF. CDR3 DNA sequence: TGTGCCAGCAGCCAAGATCTTGGGCAGAGCGGTCAGCCCCAGCATTTT.

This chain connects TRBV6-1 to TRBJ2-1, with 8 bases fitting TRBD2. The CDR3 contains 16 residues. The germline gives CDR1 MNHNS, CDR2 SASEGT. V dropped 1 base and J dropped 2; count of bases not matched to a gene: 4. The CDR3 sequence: CASSEERERTYNEQFF. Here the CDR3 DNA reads TGTGCCAGCAGTGAAGAGCGGGAGCGCACCTACAATGAGCAGTTCTTC.

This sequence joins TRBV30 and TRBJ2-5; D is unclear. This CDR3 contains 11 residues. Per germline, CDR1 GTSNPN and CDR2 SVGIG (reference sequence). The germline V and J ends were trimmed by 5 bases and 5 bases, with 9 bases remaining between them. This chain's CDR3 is CAWEFRETQYF. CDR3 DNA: TGTGCCTGGGAGTTTCGGGAGACCCAGTACTTC.

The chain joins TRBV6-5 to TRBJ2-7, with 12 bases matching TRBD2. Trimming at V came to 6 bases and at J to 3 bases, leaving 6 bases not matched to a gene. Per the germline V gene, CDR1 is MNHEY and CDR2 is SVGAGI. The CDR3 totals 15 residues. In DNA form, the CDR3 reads TGTGCCAGCAGCCCCGGACTAGCGGGACTCTACGAGCAGTACGTC. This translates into CASSPGLAGLYEQYV.

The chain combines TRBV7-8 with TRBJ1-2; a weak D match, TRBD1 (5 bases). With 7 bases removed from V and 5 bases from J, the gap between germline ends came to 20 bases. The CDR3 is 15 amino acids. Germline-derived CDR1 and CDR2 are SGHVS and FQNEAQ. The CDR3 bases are TGTGCCAGCACCTATAGCGGGGGGGGAGAATATGGCTACACCTTC. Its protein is CASTYSGGGEYGYTF.

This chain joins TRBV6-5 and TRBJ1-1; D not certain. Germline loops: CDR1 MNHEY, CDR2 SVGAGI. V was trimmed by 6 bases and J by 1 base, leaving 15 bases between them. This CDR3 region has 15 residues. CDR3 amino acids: CASRTRTAKNTEAFF. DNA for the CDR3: TGTGCCAGCAGAACGCGTACAGCAAAGAACACTGAAGCTTTCTTT.

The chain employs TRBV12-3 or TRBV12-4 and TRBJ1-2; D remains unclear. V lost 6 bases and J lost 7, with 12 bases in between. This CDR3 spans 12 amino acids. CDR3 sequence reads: CASSIGGIGYTF. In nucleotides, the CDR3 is TGTGCCAGCAGCATAGGAGGAATTGGCTACACCTTC.

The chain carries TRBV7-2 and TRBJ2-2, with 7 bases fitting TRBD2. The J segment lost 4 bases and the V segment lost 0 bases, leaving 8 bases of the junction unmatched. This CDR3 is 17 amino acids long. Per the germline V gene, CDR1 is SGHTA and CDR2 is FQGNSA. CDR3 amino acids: CASSLAGGRARTGELFF. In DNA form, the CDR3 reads TGTGCCAGCAGCTTAGCGGGGGGGAGGGCGCGCACCGGGGAGCTGTTTTTT. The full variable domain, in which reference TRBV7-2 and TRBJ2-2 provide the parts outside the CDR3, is GAGVSQSPSNKVTEKGKDVELRCDPISGHTALYWYRQSLGQGLEFLIYFQGNSAPDKSGLPSDRFSAERTGGSVSTLTIQRTQQEDSAVYLCASSLAGGRARTGELFFGEGSRLTVL.

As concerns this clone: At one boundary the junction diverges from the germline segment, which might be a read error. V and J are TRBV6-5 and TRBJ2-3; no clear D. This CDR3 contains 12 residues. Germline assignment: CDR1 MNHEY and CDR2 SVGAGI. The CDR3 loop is CVSTLYTDTQYF. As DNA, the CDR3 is TGTGTCAGCACTCTTTACACAGATACGCAGTATTTT.